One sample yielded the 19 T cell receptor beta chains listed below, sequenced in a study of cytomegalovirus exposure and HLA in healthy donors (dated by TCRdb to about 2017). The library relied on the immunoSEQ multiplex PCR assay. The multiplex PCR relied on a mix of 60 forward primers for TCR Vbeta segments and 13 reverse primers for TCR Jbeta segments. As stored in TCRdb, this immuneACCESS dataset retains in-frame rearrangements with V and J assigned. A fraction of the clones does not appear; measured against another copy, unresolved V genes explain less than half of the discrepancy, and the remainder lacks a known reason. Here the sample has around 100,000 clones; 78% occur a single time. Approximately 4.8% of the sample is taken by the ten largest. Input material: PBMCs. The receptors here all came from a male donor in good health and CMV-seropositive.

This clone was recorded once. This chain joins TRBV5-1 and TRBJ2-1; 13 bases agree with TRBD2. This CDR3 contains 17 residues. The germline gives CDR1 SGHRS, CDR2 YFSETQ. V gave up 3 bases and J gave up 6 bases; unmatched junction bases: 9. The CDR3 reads CASSSGLAGALGNEQFF. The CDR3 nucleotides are TGCGCCAGCAGCTCCGGACTAGCGGGAGCTTTGGGCAATGAGCAGTTCTTC.

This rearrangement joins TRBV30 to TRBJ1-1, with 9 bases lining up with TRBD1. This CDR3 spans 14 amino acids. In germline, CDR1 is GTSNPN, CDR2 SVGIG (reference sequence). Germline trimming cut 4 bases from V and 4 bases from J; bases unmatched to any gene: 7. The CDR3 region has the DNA TGTGCCTGGAATCCGGGACAGGGAGGCACTGAAGCTTTCTTT. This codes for CAWNPGQGGTEAFF.

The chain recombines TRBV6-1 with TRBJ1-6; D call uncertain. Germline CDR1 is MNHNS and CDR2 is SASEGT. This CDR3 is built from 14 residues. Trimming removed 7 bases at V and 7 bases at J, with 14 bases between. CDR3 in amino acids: CASNLGAWNSPLHF. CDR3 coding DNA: TGTGCCAGCAACCTGGGAGCTTGGAATTCACCCCTCCACTTT.

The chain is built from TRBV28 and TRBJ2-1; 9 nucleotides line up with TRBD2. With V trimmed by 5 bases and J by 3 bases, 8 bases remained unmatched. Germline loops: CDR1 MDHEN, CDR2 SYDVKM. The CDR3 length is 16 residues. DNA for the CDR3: TGTGCCAGCAGTCCACCGCTAGCGGGGATCTACAATGAGCAGTTCTTC. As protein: CASSPPLAGIYNEQFF.

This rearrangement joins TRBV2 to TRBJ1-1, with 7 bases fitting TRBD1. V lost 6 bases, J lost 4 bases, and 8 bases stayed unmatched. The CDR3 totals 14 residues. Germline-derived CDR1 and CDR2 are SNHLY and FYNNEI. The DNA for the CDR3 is TGTGCCAGCAGCGTGACAGGGATCGGCACTGAAGCTTTCTTT. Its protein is CASSVTGIGTEAFF.

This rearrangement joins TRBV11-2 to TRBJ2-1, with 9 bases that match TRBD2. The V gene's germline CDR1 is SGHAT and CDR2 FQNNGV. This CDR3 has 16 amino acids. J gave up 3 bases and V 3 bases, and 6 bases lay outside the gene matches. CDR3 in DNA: TGTGCCAGCAGCTTGGGGGGCGGGAGGGGCTACAATGAGCAGTTCTTC. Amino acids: CASSLGGGRGYNEQFF.

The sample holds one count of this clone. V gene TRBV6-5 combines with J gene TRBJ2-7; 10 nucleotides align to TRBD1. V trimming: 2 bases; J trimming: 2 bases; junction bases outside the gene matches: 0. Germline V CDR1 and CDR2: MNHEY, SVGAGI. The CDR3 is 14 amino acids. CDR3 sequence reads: CASSYGTGAYEQYF. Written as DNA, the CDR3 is TGTGCCAGCAGTTACGGGACAGGGGCCTACGAGCAGTACTTC.

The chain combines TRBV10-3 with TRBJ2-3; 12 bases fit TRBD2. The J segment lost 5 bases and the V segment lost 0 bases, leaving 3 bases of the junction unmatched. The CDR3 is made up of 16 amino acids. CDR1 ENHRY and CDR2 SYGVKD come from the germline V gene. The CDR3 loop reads CAISESTSGRVDTQYF. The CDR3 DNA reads TGTGCCATCAGTGAGTCGACTAGCGGGAGAGTAGATACGCAGTATTTT.

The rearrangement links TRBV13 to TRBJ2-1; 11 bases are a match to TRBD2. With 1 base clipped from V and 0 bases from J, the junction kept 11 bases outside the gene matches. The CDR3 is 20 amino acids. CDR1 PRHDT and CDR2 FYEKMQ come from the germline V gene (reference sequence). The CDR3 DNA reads TGTGCCAGCAGCTTAGCAGGGCTAGCGGGGGGCCCAAGCTCCTACAATGAGCAGTTCTTC. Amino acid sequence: CASSLAGLAGGPSSYNEQFF.

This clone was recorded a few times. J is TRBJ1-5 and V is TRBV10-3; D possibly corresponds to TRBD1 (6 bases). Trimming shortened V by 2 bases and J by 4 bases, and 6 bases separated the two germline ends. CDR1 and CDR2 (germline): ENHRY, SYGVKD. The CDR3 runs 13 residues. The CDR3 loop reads CAISEDRNQPQHF. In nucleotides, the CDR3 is TGTGCCATCAGTGAGGACAGGAATCAGCCCCAGCATTTT.

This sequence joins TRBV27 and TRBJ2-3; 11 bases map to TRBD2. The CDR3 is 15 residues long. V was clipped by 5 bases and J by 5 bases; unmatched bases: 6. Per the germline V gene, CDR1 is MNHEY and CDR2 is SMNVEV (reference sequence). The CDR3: CASSTGLAGGDTQYF. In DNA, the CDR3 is TGTGCCAGCAGTACTGGGCTAGCGGGAGGAGATACGCAGTATTTT.

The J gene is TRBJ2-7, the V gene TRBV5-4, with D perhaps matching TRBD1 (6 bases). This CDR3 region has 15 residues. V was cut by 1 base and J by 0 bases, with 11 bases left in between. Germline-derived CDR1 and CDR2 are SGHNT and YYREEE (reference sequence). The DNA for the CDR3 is TGTGCCAGCAGCTTGCCAGGGGCTAACTCCTACGAGCAGTACTTC. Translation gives CASSLPGANSYEQYF.

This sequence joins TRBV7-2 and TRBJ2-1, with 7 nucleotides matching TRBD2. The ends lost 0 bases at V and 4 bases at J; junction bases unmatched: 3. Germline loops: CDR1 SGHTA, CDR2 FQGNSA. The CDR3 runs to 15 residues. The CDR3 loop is CASSLAGLGYNEQFF. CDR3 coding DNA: TGTGCCAGCAGCTTAGCCGGACTAGGGTACAATGAGCAGTTCTTC.

The CDR3 DNA follows: TGTGCCTGGGGAGAGGGACTAAATTACGAGCAGTACTTC. This encodes CAWGEGLNYEQYF. The chain joins TRBV30 to TRBJ2-7, with TRBD2 matching 7 bases. J lost 4 bases, V lost 5 bases, and 8 bases had no gene match. Germline CDR1 is GTSNPN and CDR2 is SVGIG (reference sequence). The CDR3 spans 13 residues.

CDR3 bases: TGTGCCAGCAGCCACCCGGGGGGAGATACGCAGTATTTT. This codes for CASSHPGGDTQYF. This chain uses TRBV7-9 with TRBJ2-3; 7 bases are shared with TRBD2. The CDR3 sequence is 13 residues long. V was pared by 5 bases and J by 5 bases, with 4 bases of the junction left unmatched. Germline CDR1 is SEHNR and CDR2 is FQNEAQ (reference sequence).

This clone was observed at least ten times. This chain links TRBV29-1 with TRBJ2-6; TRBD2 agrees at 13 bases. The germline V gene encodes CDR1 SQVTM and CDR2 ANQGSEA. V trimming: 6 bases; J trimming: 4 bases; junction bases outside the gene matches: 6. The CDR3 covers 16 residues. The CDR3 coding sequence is TGCAGCGTCCGACTAGCGGGAGGAACGGGGGCCAACGTCCTGACTTTC. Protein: CSVRLAGGTGANVLTF.

The chain's CDR3 is CASSEIAGGKETQYF. The CDR3 DNA reads as TGTGCCAGCAGCGAAATAGCGGGAGGGAAAGAGACCCAGTACTTC. The chain links TRBV11-2 to TRBJ2-5, with 11 bases aligning to TRBD2. Germline-derived CDR1 and CDR2 are SGHAT and FQNNGV. The CDR3 extends over 15 amino acids. Germline trimming cut 5 bases from V and 3 bases from J; bases unmatched to any gene: 5.

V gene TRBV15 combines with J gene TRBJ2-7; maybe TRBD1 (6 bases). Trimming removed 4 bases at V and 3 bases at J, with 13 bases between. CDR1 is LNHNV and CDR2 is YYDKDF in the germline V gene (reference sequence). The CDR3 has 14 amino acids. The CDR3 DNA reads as TGTGCCACCAGCACATACAGGGCCGGCTACGAGCAGTACTTC. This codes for CATSTYRAGYEQYF.

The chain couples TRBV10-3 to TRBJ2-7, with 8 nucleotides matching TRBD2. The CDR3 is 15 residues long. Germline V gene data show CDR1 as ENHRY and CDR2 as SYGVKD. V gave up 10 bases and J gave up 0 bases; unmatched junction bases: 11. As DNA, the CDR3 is TGTGCCACCTCCGGGGGGGGCCCGAGCTCCTACGAGCAGTACTTC. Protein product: CATSGGGPSSYEQYF.